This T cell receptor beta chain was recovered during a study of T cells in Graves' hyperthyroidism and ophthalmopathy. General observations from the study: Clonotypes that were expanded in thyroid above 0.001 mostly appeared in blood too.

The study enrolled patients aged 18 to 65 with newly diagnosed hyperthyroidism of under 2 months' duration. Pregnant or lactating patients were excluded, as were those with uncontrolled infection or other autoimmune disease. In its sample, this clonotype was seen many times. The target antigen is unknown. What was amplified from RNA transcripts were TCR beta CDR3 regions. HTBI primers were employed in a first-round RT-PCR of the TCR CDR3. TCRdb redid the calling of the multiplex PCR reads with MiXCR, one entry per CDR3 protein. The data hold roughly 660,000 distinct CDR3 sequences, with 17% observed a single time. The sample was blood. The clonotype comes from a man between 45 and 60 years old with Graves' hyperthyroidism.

CDR3 DNA: TGTGCCAGCAGCTACAGGGTCGGAGTGGGCGAGCAGTACTTC. Amino acids: CASSYRVGVGEQYF. The V gene is TRBV7-9, the J gene TRBJ2-7; D is perhaps TRBD1 (6 bases). CDR3 length: 14 amino acids. V was trimmed by 4 bases and J by 6 bases, leaving 16 bases between them. Germline lookup yields CDR1 SEHNR and CDR2 FQNEAQ (reference sequence).